The 20 T cell receptor beta chains listed next were all sequenced from one sample in a study of blood T cell repertoires in COVID-19. Repertoires were generated with immunoSEQ multiplex PCR, while TCRdb's copy carries only in-frame clones and drops some. The sample shows around 100,000 clones, less than 80% of them seen only once. Specimen: peripheral blood. Receptor source: a man aged 70-80 years with active or convalescent COVID-19.

The rearrangement uses TRBV19 and TRBJ2-1; possibly TRBD1 for D (6 bases). The CDR3 loop spans 14 amino acids. CDR1 and CDR2 from the germline V gene are LNHDA and SQIVND (reference sequence). V was shortened by 8 bases and J by 3 bases, with 14 bases between the two germline ends. The DNA for the CDR3 is TGTGCCAGTCAAATGGACAGACACTACAATGAGCAGTTCTTC. Protein sequence: CASQMDRHYNEQFF.

The chain couples TRBV19 to TRBJ1-1; 11 nucleotides agree with TRBD1. The CDR3 is 16 residues long. Germline V CDR1 and CDR2: LNHDA, SQIVND (reference sequence). V was clipped by 7 bases and J by 3 bases; unmatched bases: 10. CDR3 nucleotides: TGTGCCAGTACCGAGGGACAGGGGGAGCCGCACACTGAAGCTTTCTTT. Its translation is CASTEGQGEPHTEAFF.

The chain recombines TRBV6-5 with TRBJ1-5; unclear D gene. The ends were cut back, 7 bases at V and 7 bases at J, with 14 bases in the middle. Looked up from germline, CDR1 is MNHEY and CDR2 is SVGAGI. The CDR3 spans 13 residues. CDR3 in amino acids: CASNAPGIQPQHF. The CDR3 DNA follows: TGTGCCAGCAATGCCCCAGGAATACAGCCCCAGCATTTT.

In the case of this clone: One junction end does not reproduce the germline sequence, and a read error may be involved. The gene calls are TRBV7-7 and TRBJ2-3; D perhaps matches TRBD2 (6 bases). Germline V gene data show CDR1 as SSHAT and CDR2 as FNYEAQ (reference sequence). The CDR3 length is 13 residues. CDR3 sequence: CASSRDSGDTQYF. DNA for the CDR3: TGTGCTAGCAGCCGGGATAGCGGAGATACGCAGTATTTT. Variable domain in full (rest from reference TRBV7-7 and TRBJ2-3): GAGVSQSPRYKVTKRGQDVTLRCDPISSHATLYWYQQALGQGPEFLTYFNYEAQPDKSGLPSDRFSAERPEGSISTLTIQRTEQRDSAMYRCASSRDSGDTQYFGPGTRLTVL.

This clone has more than one count but fewer than ten. This chain connects TRBV28 to TRBJ2-1, with 7 bases fitting TRBD2. This CDR3 is 15 amino acids long. CDR1 and CDR2 (germline): MDHEN, SYDVKM. Germline trimming cut 3 bases from V and 4 bases from J; bases unmatched to any gene: 6. CDR3 nucleotide sequence: TGTGCCAGCAGTTTCGCGGGAGCAGTTTACAATGAGCAGTTCTTC. It is translated as CASSFAGAVYNEQFF.

The rearrangement links TRBV19 to TRBJ2-4; D is perhaps TRBD1 (6 bases). Germline V gives CDR1 LNHDA, CDR2 SQIVND (reference sequence). The CDR3 has 13 amino acids. V shed 11 bases and J shed 0 bases, with 11 bases lying between them. CDR3 loop: CAVRGRAKNIQYF. CDR3 nucleotides: TGTGCCGTCAGGGGAAGAGCCAAAAACATTCAGTACTTC.

The chain uses TRBV4-2 and TRBJ1-1, with D unclear. The CDR3 is 14 amino acids. Germline V gene sequence: CDR1 LGHNA, CDR2 YNFKEQ. Trimming cost V 1 base and J 0 bases, with 6 bases left between them. CDR3 nucleotides: TGTGCCAGCAGCCAAGTTCAAATGAACACTGAAGCTTTCTTT. Its translation is CASSQVQMNTEAFF.

As DNA, the CDR3 is TGTGCCAGCAGCTGGGGGGGAGGGTACGAGCAGTACTTC. Protein sequence: CASSWGGGYEQYF. V and J are TRBV5-4 and TRBJ2-7; 7 positions match TRBD2. Germline loops: CDR1 SGHNT, CDR2 YYREEE (reference sequence). The CDR3 extends over 13 amino acids. V lost 3 bases to trimming and J lost 4 bases; unmatched junction nucleotides: 4.

The chain is built from TRBV14 and TRBJ2-7, with 9 bases identical to TRBD2. Germline trimming cut 4 bases from V and 6 bases from J; bases unmatched to any gene: 4. There are 13 residues in the CDR3. Germline V gene data show CDR1 as SGHDN and CDR2 as FVKESK. CDR3 sequence reads: CASSPGLASEQYF. The CDR3 nucleotides are TGTGCCAGCAGCCCGGGACTAGCTTCCGAGCAGTACTTC.

V and J are TRBV10-3 and TRBJ1-2; no definite D call. V was cut by 0 bases and J by 4 bases, with 15 bases left in between. Germline V CDR1 and CDR2: ENHRY, SYGVKD. This CDR3 is built from 16 residues. CDR3 sequence reads: CAISESQSEVSYGYTF. CDR3 nucleotides: TGTGCCATCAGTGAGTCGCAAAGCGAGGTTTCCTATGGCTACACCTTC.

This chain connects TRBV29-1 to TRBJ2-1, with TRBD1 identical over 9 bases. V lost 3 bases and J lost 1; bases outside the gene matches: 7. CDR1 SQVTM and CDR2 ANQGSEA come from the germline V gene. This CDR3 contains 16 residues. The CDR3 region has the DNA TGCAGCGTTGATTTTAGGACAGGGGAGTCCTACAATGAGCAGTTCTTC. Translated: CSVDFRTGESYNEQFF.

The chain is built from TRBV3-1 (or the pseudogene TRBV3-2) and TRBJ2-3, with D unresolved. The CDR3 contains 14 residues. With 1 base removed from V and 5 bases from J, the gap between germline ends came to 10 bases. Germline CDR1 LGHDT, CDR2 YNNKEL (reference sequence). CDR3 residues: CASSQGLGVDTQYF. Written as DNA, the CDR3 is TGTGCCAGCAGCCAAGGACTGGGTGTAGATACGCAGTATTTT.

The V gene is TRBV4-1, the J gene TRBJ2-2; TRBD1 aligns across 7 bases. The trim removed 1 base at V and 0 bases at J, leaving 8 bases unmatched. The CDR3 spans 18 residues. CDR1 is MGHRA, CDR2 YSYEKL, per germline. The CDR3 DNA sequence: TGCGCCAGCAGCCAAGTGGGCAGGGGGTCCGCGAACACCGGGGAGCTGTTTTTT. Its protein is CASSQVGRGSANTGELFF.

This clone was counted between two and nine times. The chain is built from TRBV27 and TRBJ2-2, with 7 bases aligning to TRBD1. V lost 6 bases and J lost 7; bases outside the gene matches: 2. In germline, CDR1 is MNHEY, CDR2 SMNVEV (reference sequence). CDR3 length: 12 amino acids. The CDR3 DNA reads as TGTGCCAGCAGACAGGGGTACGGGGAGCTGTTTTTT. This sequence encodes CASRQGYGELFF.

The chain joins TRBV3-1 (or the pseudogene TRBV3-2) to TRBJ2-7; 10 bases map to TRBD1. J lost 0 bases, V lost 1 base, and 3 bases had no gene match. Germline V gene sequence: CDR1 LGHDT, CDR2 YNNKEL (reference sequence). This CDR3 spans 16 amino acids. The CDR3, as DNA: TGTGCCAGCAGCCAAGCGGGACAGGGGAGCTCCTACGAGCAGTACTTC. This gives the protein CASSQAGQGSSYEQYF.

The gene calls are TRBV6-5 and TRBJ1-4; D perhaps matches TRBD1 (5 bases). The CDR3 loop spans 14 amino acids. Germline CDR1 MNHEY, CDR2 SVGAGI. V was shortened by 4 bases and J by 8 bases, with 14 bases between the two germline ends. The CDR3 region is CASSFGQAEEKLFF. In DNA form, the CDR3 reads TGTGCCAGCAGTTTTGGACAAGCAGAGGAAAAACTGTTTTTT.

The chain uses TRBV20-1 and TRBJ1-5, with D perhaps matching TRBD1 (5 bases). This CDR3 has 13 residues. V lost 3 bases and J 5 bases, leaving 11 bases between the germline ends. CDR1 and CDR2 (germline): DFQATT, SNEGSKA (reference sequence). CDR3 DNA: TGCAGTGCTAGTCGGGGGAACGATCAGCCCCAGCATTTT. Translating it yields CSASRGNDQPQHF.

The chain links TRBV10-3 to TRBJ1-2; D is possibly TRBD1 (6 bases). The CDR3 contains 15 residues. The V gene's germline CDR1 is ENHRY and CDR2 SYGVKD. The V end lost 0 bases, the J end lost 4 bases, and 12 bases lay between the germline ends. Written as DNA, the CDR3 is TGTGCCATCAGTGAGTCGTCCGGGACACTCTATGGCTACACCTTC. It encodes CAISESSGTLYGYTF.

The chain uses TRBV5-4 and TRBJ2-3, with TRBD1 identical over 10 bases. There are 15 residues in the CDR3. CDR1 is SGHNT and CDR2 is YYREEE in the germline V gene (reference sequence). V lost 0 bases, J lost 4 bases, and 2 bases stayed unmatched. CDR3: CASSLVGTGADTQYF. DNA for the CDR3: TGTGCCAGCAGCTTGGTGGGGACAGGGGCAGATACGCAGTATTTT.

The J gene is TRBJ1-2, the V gene TRBV5-1, with TRBD1 matching 10 bases. The germline V gene has CDR1 SGHRS and CDR2 YFSETQ. The CDR3 runs to 14 residues. J lost 6 bases, V lost 5 bases, and 7 bases had no gene match. CDR3 residues: CASSKTGTGDGYTF. CDR3 nucleotide sequence: TGCGCCAGCAGTAAAACCGGGACAGGGGATGGCTACACCTTC.